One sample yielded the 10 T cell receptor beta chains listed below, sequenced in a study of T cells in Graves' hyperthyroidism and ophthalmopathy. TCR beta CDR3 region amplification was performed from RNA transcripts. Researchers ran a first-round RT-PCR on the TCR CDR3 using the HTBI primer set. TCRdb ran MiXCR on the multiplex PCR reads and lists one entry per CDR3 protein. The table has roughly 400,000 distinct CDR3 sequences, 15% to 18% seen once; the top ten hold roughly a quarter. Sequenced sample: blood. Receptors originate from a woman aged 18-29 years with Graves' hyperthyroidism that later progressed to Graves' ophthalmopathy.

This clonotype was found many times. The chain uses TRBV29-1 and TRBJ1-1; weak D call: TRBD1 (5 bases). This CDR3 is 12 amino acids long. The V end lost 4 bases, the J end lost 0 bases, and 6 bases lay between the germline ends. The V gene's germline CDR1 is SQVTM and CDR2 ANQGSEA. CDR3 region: CSVGQMNTEAFF. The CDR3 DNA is TGCAGCGTTGGACAGATGAACACTGAAGCTTTCTTT.

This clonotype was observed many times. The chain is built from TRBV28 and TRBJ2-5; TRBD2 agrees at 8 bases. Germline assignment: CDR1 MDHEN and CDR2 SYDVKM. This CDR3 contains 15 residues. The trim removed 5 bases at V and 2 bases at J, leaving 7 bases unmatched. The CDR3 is CASSLLLAVQETQYF. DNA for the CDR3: TGTGCCAGCAGTCTACTACTAGCGGTACAAGAGACCCAGTACTTC.

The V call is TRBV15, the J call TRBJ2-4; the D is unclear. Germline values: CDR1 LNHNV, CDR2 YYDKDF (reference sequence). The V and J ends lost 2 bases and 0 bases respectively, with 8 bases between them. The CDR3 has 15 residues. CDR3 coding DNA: TGTGCCACCAGCAGAACGGCCGGAGCCAAAAACATTCAGTACTTC. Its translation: CATSRTAGAKNIQYF.

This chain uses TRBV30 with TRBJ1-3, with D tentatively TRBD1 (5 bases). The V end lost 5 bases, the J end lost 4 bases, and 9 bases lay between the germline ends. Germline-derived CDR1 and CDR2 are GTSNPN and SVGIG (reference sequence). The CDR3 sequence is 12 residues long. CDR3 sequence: CAWETAGNTIYF. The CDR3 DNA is TGTGCCTGGGAGACAGCGGGAAACACCATATATTTT.

In DNA, the CDR3 is TGCGCCAGCAGCTCACTGGGACAGGGGGACACCATATATTTT. This gives the protein CASSSLGQGDTIYF. This chain links TRBV5-1 with TRBJ1-3; the match to TRBD1 covers 11 bases. The germline gives CDR1 SGHRS, CDR2 YFSETQ. The CDR3 is 14 amino acids. Trimming cost V 3 bases and J 8 bases; bases outside gene matches: 4.

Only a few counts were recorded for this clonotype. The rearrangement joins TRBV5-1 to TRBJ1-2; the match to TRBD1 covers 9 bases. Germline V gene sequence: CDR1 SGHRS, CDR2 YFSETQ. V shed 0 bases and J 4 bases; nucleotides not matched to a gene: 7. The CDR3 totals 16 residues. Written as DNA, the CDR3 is TGCGCCAGCAGCTTGGTCACAGGGGGCGGACTCTATGGCTACACCTTC. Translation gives CASSLVTGGGLYGYTF.

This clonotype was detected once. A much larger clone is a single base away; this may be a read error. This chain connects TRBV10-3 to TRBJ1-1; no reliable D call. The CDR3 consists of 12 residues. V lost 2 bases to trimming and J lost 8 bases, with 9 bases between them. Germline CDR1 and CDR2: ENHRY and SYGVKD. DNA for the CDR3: TGTGCCATCAGTGAGCTTGGGGAGGAAGCTTTCTTT. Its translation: CAISELGEEAFF.

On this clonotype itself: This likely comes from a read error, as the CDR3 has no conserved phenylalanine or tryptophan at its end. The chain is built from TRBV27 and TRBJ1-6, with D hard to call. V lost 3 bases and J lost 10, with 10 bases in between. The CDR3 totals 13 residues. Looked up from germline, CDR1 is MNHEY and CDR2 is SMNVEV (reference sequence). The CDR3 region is CASSFGQRSPLHL. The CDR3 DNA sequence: TGTGCCAGCAGTTTTGGCCAGCGATCACCCCTCCACCTT.

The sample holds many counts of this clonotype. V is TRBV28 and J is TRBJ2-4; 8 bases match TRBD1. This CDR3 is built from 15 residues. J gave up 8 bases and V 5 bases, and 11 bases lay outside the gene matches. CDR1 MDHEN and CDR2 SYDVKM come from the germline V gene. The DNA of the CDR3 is TGTGCCAGCAGTCGTCCCGGGACAGGTTATTACATTCAGTACTTC. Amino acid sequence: CASSRPGTGYYIQYF.

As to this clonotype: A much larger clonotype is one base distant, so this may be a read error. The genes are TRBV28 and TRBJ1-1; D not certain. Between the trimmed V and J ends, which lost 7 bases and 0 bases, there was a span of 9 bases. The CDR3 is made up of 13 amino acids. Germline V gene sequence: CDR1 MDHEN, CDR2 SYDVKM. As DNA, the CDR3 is TGTGCCAGCATAGTGCAGGTGAACACTGAAGCTTTCTTT. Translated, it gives CASIVQVNTEAFF.